The clone carrying this TCR beta chain showed up many times. What it binds is unknown. Germline lookup yields CDR1 ENHRY and CDR2 SYGVKD. The V gene lost 4 bases and the J gene lost 4 bases, with 13 bases spanning the gap. This CDR3 has 14 residues. This specimen belongs to a study of response to subunit inactivated influenza vaccine. Findings and limits, study-wide: Only a handful of new T cells, the authors suggested, are recruited with each seasonal influenza vaccination.

TCRdb passed the RT-PCR reads through MiXCR, listing each CDR3 protein once. The table has 600,000 to 850,000 distinct CDR3 sequences, approximately 15% seen once. The rearrangement joins TRBV10-3 to TRBJ1-2, with D uncertain. This TCR came from a middle-aged man who received an inactivated influenza vaccine. Source: PBMCs from blood, taken around 15 days before vaccination. The CDR3 nucleotides read TGTGCCATCAGTGCCTTGGATTTGGCCTATGGCTACACCTTC. Its protein is CAISALDLAYGYTF.